A selection of T cell receptor beta chains follows, all from one sample in a study of cytomegalovirus exposure and HLA in healthy donors. Sequenced by immunoSEQ multiplex PCR; TCRdb stores in-frame clones only, minus some. Altogether about 86,000 clones are present, about 85% being singletons, with the ten largest covering approximately 15%. The sequenced sample consisted of PBMCs. The receptors derive from a woman between 35 and 50 years old in good health and CMV-seropositive. CDR3s include the opening cysteine and the closing phenylalanine or tryptophan. D genes are given only for firm matches. Only part of the rows carry a size: once, few, many, or a class if the clone is expanded.

size | D | J | V | DNA | CDR3
NA | NA | TRBJ1-2 | TRBV19 | TGTGCCAGTAGGGCAGGCACCACCTATGGCTACACCTTC | CASRAGTTYGYTF
NA | NA | TRBJ1-2 | TRBV7-9 | TGTGCCAGCAGCTTAGGTGGACACAACATTCCTTACTATGGCTACACCTTC | CASSLGGHNIPYYGYTF
few | NA | TRBJ1-3 | TRBV5-1 | TGCGCCAGCAGGTCCCCGTCCTCTGGAAACACCATATATTTT | CASRSPSSGNTIYF
NA | NA | TRBJ1-5 | TRBV7-2 | TGTGCCAGCAGCCCCCGGGTGGTTGGCAATCAGCCCCAGCATTTT | CASSPRVVGNQPQHF
NA | NA | TRBJ1-1 | TRBV19 | TGTGCCAGTAGGAGAGAGGGTTTGAACACTGAAGCTTTCTTT | CASRREGLNTEAFF
NA | NA | TRBJ1-2 | TRBV29-1 | TGCAGCGTTGGCGAAAACTATGGCTACACCTTC | CSVGENYGYTF
NA | TRBD1 | TRBJ1-2 | TRBV5-6 | TGTGCCAGCAGCACCAGGACAGGGGCCCTTAGCGGCTTC | CASSTRTGALSGF
NA | TRBD1 | TRBJ1-2 | TRBV29-1 | TGCAGCGTTGTCCGGCCAACAGGGGACTACACCTTC | CSVVRPTGDYTF
NA | TRBD1 | TRBJ1-2 | TRBV6-5 | TGTGCCAGCAGTTACCTGACAGGGACCAATGGCTACACCTTC | CASSYLTGTNGYTF
NA | NA | TRBJ1-2 | TRBV2 | TGTGCCAGCGGGGGGAGCGGCTACACCTTC | CASGGSGYTF
once | TRBD1 | TRBJ1-1 | TRBV30 | TGTGCCTGGAGTCAGGGGGCCACTGAAGCTTTCTTT | CAWSQGATEAFF
NA | TRBD2 | TRBJ2-1 | TRBV9 | TGTGCCAGCAGCGAAACTGGCGTAGCGGGAGTATGGGATGAGCAGTTCTTC | CASSETGVAGVWDEQFF
NA | TRBD1 | TRBJ1-5 | TRBV19 | TGTGCCACTCAACCCCGAGCACAGGGGTTAGGGAGCCAGCCCCAGCATTTT | CATQPRAQGLGSQPQHF
once | TRBD2 | TRBJ2-7 | TRBV2 | TGTGCCAGCATCCCCCTCGCGGCGGGAGGCCTTCCATGGCAGTACTTC | CASIPLAAGGLPWQYF
NA | TRBD2 | TRBJ2-5 | TRBV15 | TGTGCCACCAGCCTACTAGCGGGGGGGCCAGGAGAGACCCAGTACTTC | CATSLLAGGPGETQYF
NA | NA | TRBJ1-1 | TRBV4-1 | TGCGCCAGCAGCCAAGTCGGGGTTTGGAACACTGAAGCTTTCTTT | CASSQVGVWNTEAFF
NA | NA | TRBJ2-7 | TRBV9 | TGTGCCAGCAGCAACACCGGGGTAGCACCCTGGGAGCAGTACTTC | CASSNTGVAPWEQYF
NA | NA | TRBJ1-5 | TRBV27 | TGTGCCAGCAGCCACAGGGTTAGTCAGCCCCAGCATTTT | CASSHRVSQPQHF
NA | TRBD1 | TRBJ1-1 | TRBV7-9 | TGTGCCAGCAGCGGGACGACAGGGGAGATTGAGAGGGGGAACACTGAAGCTTTCTTT | CASSGTTGEIERGNTEAFF
NA | NA | TRBJ2-7 | TRBV15 | TGTGCCACCAGCAGAGATCAGGACACCTACGAGCAGTACTTC | CATSRDQDTYEQYF